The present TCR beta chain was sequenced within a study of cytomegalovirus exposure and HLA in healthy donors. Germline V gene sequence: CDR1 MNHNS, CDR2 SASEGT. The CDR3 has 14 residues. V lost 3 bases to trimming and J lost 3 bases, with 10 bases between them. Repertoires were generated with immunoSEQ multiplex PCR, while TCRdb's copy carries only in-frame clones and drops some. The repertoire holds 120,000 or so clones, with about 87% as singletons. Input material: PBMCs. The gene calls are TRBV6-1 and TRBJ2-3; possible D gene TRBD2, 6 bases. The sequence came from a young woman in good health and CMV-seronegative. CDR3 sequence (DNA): TGTGCCAGCAGTGACCGGACTAAAACAGATACGCAGTATTTT. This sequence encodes CASSDRTKTDTQYF.